The clone carrying this TCR beta chain has ten or more counts. Its antigen remains unknown. Time point described: patch test 2, 6 weeks after DPC sensitization. Treatment denoted: therapeutic diphenylcyclopropenone sensitization with weekly scalp DPC. Total RNA extraction was carried out from unfractionated whole blood. TCRdb re-called the RACE reads with MiXCR, one entry per CDR3 protein. The sample holds roughly 40,000 distinct CDR3 sequences, more than 9% seen once. Unmatched junction bases numbered 8, after V lost 8 bases and J lost 2 bases. CDR3 length: 14 amino acids. CDR1 is MDHEN and CDR2 is SYDVKM in the germline V gene. The record originates from a study of human T cells and chemical hapten exposure. The wider study: Cases of alopecia areata, totalis or universalis occurred in a predominantly female patient group.

Notes on the study in general: Significantly more large CDR3 similarity clusters were formed by expanded TCRs than by controls.

The chain links TRBV28 to TRBJ2-7; 8 bases fit TRBD1. The sequences come from whole blood, collected in connection with sensitization to the hapten diphenylcyclopropenone (DPC). The receptor was derived from a woman between 25 and 40 years old with alopecia areata. Some clones in this sample may be carry-over from other donors' samples. The DNA for the CDR3 is TGTGCCAGCCTCGACAGGGGCGTCACCTACGAGCAGTACTTC. Protein: CASLDRGVTYEQYF.